This T cell receptor beta chain was identified during a study of blood T cell repertoires in COVID-19. Per germline, CDR1 SGHDT and CDR2 YYEEEE. This CDR3 contains 14 residues. After removal of 0 bases from V and 2 bases from J, the junction contained 0 bases not matched to a gene. Authors' processing steps: Counts of nucleated cells, estimated from reference gene primer amplification, were obtained. Method: immunoSEQ multiplex PCR; TCRdb's copy keeps in-frame clones and lacks some. That table gives V, J and clone size, and the DNA gave D and trimming. The sample has roughly 250,000 clones, 80% to 90% seen once. The participants were between about 18 and 90 years old and came from under 25 US areas.

The receptor's source is a woman aged 25-40 years who had recovered from COVID-19. Source material: PBMCs or T cells enriched from blood (not recorded which). V and J are TRBV5-6 and TRBJ1-2; 8 bases align to TRBD1. CDR3: CASSLGQGNYGYTF. Here the CDR3 DNA reads TGTGCCAGCAGCTTGGGACAGGGGAACTATGGCTACACCTTC.